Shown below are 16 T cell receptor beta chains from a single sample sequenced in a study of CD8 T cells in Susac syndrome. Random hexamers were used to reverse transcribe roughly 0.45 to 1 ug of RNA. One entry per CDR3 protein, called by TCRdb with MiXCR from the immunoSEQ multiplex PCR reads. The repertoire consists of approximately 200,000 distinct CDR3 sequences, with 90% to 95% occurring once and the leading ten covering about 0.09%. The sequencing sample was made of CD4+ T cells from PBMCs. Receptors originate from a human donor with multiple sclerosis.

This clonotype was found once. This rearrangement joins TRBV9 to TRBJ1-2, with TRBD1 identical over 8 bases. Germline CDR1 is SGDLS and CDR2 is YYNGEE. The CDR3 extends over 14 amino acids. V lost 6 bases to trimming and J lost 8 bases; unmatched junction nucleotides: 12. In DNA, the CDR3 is TGTGCCAGCACGGACAGGGCGTTCTCGGTCGGCTACACCTTC. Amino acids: CASTDRAFSVGYTF. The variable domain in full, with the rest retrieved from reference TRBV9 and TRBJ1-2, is DSGVTQTPKHLITATGQRVTLRCSPRSGDLSVYWYQQSLDQGLQFLIQYYNGEERAKGNILERFSAQQFPDLHSELNLSSLELGDSALYFCASTDRAFSVGYTFGSGTRLTVV.

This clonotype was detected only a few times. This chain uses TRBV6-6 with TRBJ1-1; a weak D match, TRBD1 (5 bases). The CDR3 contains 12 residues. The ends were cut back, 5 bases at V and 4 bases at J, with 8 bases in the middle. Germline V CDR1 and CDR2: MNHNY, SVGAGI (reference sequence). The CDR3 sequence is CASSHTGTEAFF. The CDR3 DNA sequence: TGTGCCAGCAGTCACACAGGCACTGAAGCTTTCTTT.

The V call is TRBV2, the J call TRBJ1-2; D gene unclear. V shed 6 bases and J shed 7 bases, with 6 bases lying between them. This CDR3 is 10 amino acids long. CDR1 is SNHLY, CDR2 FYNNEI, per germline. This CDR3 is CASSYIGYTF. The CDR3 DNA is TGTGCCAGCAGCTATATTGGCTACACCTTC.

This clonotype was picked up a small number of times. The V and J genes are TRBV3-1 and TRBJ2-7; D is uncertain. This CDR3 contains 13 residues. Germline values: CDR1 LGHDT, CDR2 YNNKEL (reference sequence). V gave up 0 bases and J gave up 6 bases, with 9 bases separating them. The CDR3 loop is CASSQDMEAEQYF. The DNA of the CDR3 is TGTGCCAGCAGCCAAGATATGGAAGCCGAGCAGTACTTC.

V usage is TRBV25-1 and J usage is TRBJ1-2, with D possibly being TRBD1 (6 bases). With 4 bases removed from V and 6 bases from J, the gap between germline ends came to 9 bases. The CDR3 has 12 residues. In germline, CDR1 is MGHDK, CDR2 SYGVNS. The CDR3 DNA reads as TGTGCCAGCAGTGGTAACAGGGATGGCTACACCTTC. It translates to CASSGNRDGYTF.

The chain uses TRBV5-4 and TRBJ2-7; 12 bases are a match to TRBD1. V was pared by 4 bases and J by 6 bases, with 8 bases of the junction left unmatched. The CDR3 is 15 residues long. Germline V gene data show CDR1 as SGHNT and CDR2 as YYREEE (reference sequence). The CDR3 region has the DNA TGTGCCAGCAGCGTCCGGGACAGGGGGCCCTCCGAGCAGTACTTC. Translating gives CASSVRDRGPSEQYF.

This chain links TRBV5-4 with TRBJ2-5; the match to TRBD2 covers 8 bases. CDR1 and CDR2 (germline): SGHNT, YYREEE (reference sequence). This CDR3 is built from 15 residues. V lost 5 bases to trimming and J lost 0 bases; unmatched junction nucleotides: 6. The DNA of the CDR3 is TGTGCCAGCAGTCCTGGTAGCGGGAACCAAGAGACCCAGTACTTC. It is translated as CASSPGSGNQETQYF.

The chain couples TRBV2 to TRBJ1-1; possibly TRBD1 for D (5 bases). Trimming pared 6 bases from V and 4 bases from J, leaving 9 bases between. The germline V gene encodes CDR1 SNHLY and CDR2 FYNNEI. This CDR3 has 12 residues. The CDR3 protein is CASSGTGTEAFF. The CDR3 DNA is TGTGCCAGCAGCGGGACGGGCACTGAAGCTTTCTTT.

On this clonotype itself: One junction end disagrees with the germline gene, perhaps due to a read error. In DNA, the CDR3 is TGCGCCAGCAGTTTGGGACAGAGAGAGGGGCACGAGCAGTACTTC. This translates into CASSLGQREGHEQYF. The chain employs TRBV5-1 and TRBJ2-7; 7 positions agree with TRBD1. The V gene's germline CDR1 is SGHRS and CDR2 YFSETQ. The CDR3 extends over 15 amino acids. Supplemented by reference TRBV5-1 and TRBJ2-7, the full variable domain reads KAGVTQTPRYLIKTRGQQVTLSCSPISGHRSVSWYQQTPGQGLQFLFEYFSETQRNKGNFPGRFSGRQFSNSRSEMNVSTLELGDSALYLCASSLGQREGHEQYFGPGTRLTVT.

The CDR3 sequence: CSVSQGRNTEAFF. CDR3 sequence (DNA): TGCAGCGTCTCTCAGGGCAGGAACACTGAAGCTTTCTTT. V usage is TRBV29-1 and J usage is TRBJ1-1, with a weak D call TRBD1 (5 bases). The ends were cut back, 6 bases at V and 1 base at J, with 12 bases in the middle. The CDR3 has 13 residues. Germline-derived CDR1 and CDR2 are SQVTM and ANQGSEA.

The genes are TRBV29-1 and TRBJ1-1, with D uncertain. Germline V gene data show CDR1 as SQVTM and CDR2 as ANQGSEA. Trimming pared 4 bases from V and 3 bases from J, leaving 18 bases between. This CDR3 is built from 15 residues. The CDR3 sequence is CSVGPGWAMDTEAFF. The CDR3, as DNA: TGCAGCGTTGGCCCCGGTTGGGCGATGGACACTGAAGCTTTCTTT.

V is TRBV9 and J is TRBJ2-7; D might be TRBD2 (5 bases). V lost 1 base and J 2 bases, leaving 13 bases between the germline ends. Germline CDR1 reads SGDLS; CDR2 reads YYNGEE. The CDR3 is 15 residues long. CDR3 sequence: CASSVSVAGPYEQYF. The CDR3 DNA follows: TGTGCCAGCAGCGTATCAGTGGCGGGTCCCTACGAGCAGTACTTC.

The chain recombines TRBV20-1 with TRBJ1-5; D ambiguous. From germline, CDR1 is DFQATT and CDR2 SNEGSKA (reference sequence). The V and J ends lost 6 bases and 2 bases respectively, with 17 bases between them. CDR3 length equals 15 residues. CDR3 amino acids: CSAPTGGKGNQPQHF. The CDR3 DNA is TGCAGTGCCCCGACGGGAGGGAAGGGCAATCAGCCCCAGCATTTT.

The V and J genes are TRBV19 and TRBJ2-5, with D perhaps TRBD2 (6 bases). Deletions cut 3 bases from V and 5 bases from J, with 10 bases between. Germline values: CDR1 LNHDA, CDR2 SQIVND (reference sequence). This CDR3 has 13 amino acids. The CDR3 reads CASSIGGGETQYF. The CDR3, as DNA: TGTGCCAGTAGTATTGGGGGAGGTGAGACCCAGTACTTC.

This chain's CDR3 is CASSKIRGDEQFF. The DNA for the CDR3 is TGTGCCAGCAGCAAGATTAGGGGAGATGAGCAGTTCTTC. V gene TRBV12-3 or TRBV12-4 combines with J gene TRBJ2-1; possibly TRBD1 or TRBD2 for D (5 bases each). The CDR3 runs to 13 residues. Deletions cut 6 bases from V and 8 bases from J, with 14 bases between.

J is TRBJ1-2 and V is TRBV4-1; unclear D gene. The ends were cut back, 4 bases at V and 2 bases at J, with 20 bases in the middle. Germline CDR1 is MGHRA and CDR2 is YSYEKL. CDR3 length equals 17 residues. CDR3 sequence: CASSPGKVRALNYGYTF. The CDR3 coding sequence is TGCGCCAGCAGCCCAGGAAAGGTGAGAGCCCTAAACTATGGCTACACCTTC.